This T cell receptor (beta chain) was found in a study of shared clonotypes between healthy human individuals. An approximately 180 ng quantity of DNA, 25,000 to 35,000 T cell genomes, went into the sorted-subset replicate PCRs. The method was immunoSEQ multiplex PCR; TCRdb's version includes in-frame clones alone and lacks a portion of them. The sample carries some 2.1 million clones, roughly 96% recorded once. Study-wide findings and caveats: Generally, naive subsets (rather than memory subsets) showed larger estimated richness. There were few donors, and this limited the genetic and exposure-history diversity represented.

CDR3 size: 16 residues. V was trimmed by 4 bases and J by 6 bases, leaving 19 bases between them. CDR1 and CDR2 (germline): SGHRS, YFSETQ. Note on this clone: Its target is unknown.

The material sequenced was naive CD4+ T cells sorted from blood. Specified subset: CD45RA+ positively selected. This receptor was identified in a young man in good health. This chain uses TRBV5-1 with TRBJ2-2, with TRBD1 as a possible D gene (5 bases). DNA of the CDR3: TGCGCCAGCAGCATGAACGGACAACGGGTTGCCGGGGAGCTGTTTTTT. Residues: CASSMNGQRVAGELFF.